This TCR beta chain is from a study of shared clonotypes between healthy human individuals. The study's findings and limits: Memory subsets had estimated richness that was generally smaller than that of naive subsets.

CDR1 and CDR2 (germline): MDHEN, SYDVKM. Trimming left V 8 bases short and J 3 bases short, with 14 bases between. The CDR3 spans 13 residues. Researchers divided each subset's genomic DNA evenly across several immunoSEQ plates. Sequencing was performed with immunoSEQ multiplex PCR; in TCRdb, only in-frame clones are kept and a portion is missing. Seen here are about 2 million clones, around 96% observed once, and the top ten hold around 1.1%. In the case of this clone: The antigen is not known.

CD45RO-negative CD8 cells positively selected for CCR7 made up the naive population, which excluded terminally differentiated effector memory CD45RA+ cells. Healthy HIV-negative adults without recent acute infections or vaccinations served as donors. The TCR comes from a man aged 18 to 30 in good health. The chain uses TRBV28 and TRBJ2-7, with unresolved D. Sequencing input: naive CD8+ T cells sorted from blood. The CDR3 DNA reads TGTGCCAGCGCGAGCCCAAGGTTCTACGAGCAGTACTTC. Protein product: CASASPRFYEQYF.